This TCR beta chain was sequenced during a study of Ad26.COV2.S vaccination and SARS-CoV-2 variants. Between the trimmed V and J ends, which lost 3 bases and 8 bases, there was a span of 10 bases. CDR3 size: 13 residues. From germline, CDR1 is KGHSH and CDR2 LQKENI. Concerning this clone: Its antigen remains unidentified.

Method: immunoSEQ multiplex PCR; TCRdb's copy keeps in-frame clones and lacks some. The table includes fewer than 800,000 clones, more than 80% detected once. Treatment noted: around 19 received Ad26.COV2.S at low or high dose, single or two shots; five or six received placebo; per-sample allocation not given. Specimens were obtained on day 63 following the first vaccine or placebo injection. Wuhan-strain SARS-CoV-2 spike was expressed by the Ad26 vector that made up the vaccine. Study-level findings and limits: In vaccinated individuals, spike-specific CD8+ and CD4+ T cell responses reportedly displayed substantial breadth.

The chain couples TRBV18 to TRBJ1-4; no clear D. The specimen comprised peripheral blood, sampled in a trial of Ad26.COV2.S vaccine versus placebo. The sequence derives from a person between 18 and 60 years old who received the Ad26.COV2.S COVID-19 vaccine or a placebo. CDR3 DNA sequence: TGTGCCAGCTCACCCGATCTTGGGGAAAAACTGTTTTTT. Its protein product is CASSPDLGEKLFF.